This T cell receptor beta chain was sequenced for a study of human T cells and chemical hapten exposure. Whole-study context: While the roughly 25-week study was under way, patients received diphenylcyclopropenone on the scalp every week.

The length of the CDR3 is 15 residues. V lost 5 bases, J lost 0 bases, and 11 bases lay in between. This clonotype was seen only a few times. Indicated time point: patch test 3, about 24 weeks after DPC sensitization. Treatment reported: therapeutic diphenylcyclopropenone sensitization with weekly scalp DPC. Library construction involved attaching unique molecular identifiers to individual cDNA molecules, which allowed quantitative, reproducible TCR counting. TCRdb reanalysed the RACE reads using MiXCR and keeps one entry per CDR3 protein. The table has around 110,000 distinct CDR3 sequences, over 9% seen once.

V and J are TRBV12-3 or TRBV12-4 and TRBJ1-3; D gene uncertain. The source was whole blood, collected in connection with sensitization to the hapten diphenylcyclopropenone (DPC). The receptor comes from a woman aged 50 to 60 with alopecia areata. Some clones in this sample may be carry-over from other donors' samples. The CDR3 reads CASSPGEHSGNTIYF. CDR3 coding DNA: TGTGCCAGCAGTCCAGGTGAACACTCTGGAAACACCATATATTTT.